This T cell receptor (beta chain) was obtained from a study of T cell responses to AZD1222 COVID-19 vaccine. Findings and limits, study-wide: Distributed over spike, vaccine-associated CD4 TCRs predominated at 160-218 and 743-854. Baseline serology detected seropositivity in only a handful of AZD1222 recipients. Receipt of two AZD1222 doses was followed by a rise in Spike-specific TCR breadth and depth. Donors, mostly white British, included more females; clonal diversity was possibly underestimated.

Turning to this clone: Its antigen is unknown.

This table comes from immunoSEQ multiplex PCR, and its TCRdb copy is limited to in-frame clones, with some not included. The table includes roughly 120,000 clones, about nine tenths detected once. The CDR3 extends over 13 amino acids. The germline V and J ends were trimmed by 2 bases and 8 bases, with 12 bases remaining between them. Germline loops: CDR1 MNHEY, CDR2 SVGEGT. V is TRBV6-2 or TRBV6-3 and J is TRBJ1-2; D is perhaps TRBD1 (6 bases). This receptor was obtained from an adult in good health. This specimen was peripheral blood, taken on day 0 of AZD1222 vaccination. This chain's CDR3 is CASSYLQGIGYTF. DNA of the CDR3: TGTGCCAGCAGTTACCTCCAGGGGATAGGCTACACCTTC.